This TCR beta chain appears in the sequencing data of a study of beta chain features in type 1 diabetes (dated by TCRdb to about 2018). Regarding the research as a whole: Mean age, gender distribution, total cell number and subset yield were not different between patients and healthy donors. A total of 100 million to 140 million sorted cells were examined across all samples, and the number of cells per subset was strongly correlated with RNA yield. In the study, TCRB repertoires of sorted circulating CD4+ T cell subsets from recently diagnosed type 1 diabetes patients were compared with those of matched healthy donors. Naive and central memory subsets were obtained from all 30 or so donors, but regulatory and stem cell-like memory subsets were isolated from only 8 patients and 8 healthy donors. Points the paper makes about the study in general: At VDJ recombination sites, type 1 diabetes patients had fewer insertions and more deleted nucleotides, which implies abnormalities in thymic rearrangement. Naive, central memory and regulatory TCRB repertoires appeared to be more similar among patients than among healthy donors. Sequencing cDNA rather than genomic DNA could over-represent highly expressing activated cells, although activation and CD3 levels did not differ between groups. PCR might favor shorter templates, but patient and control samples were amplified and corrected together, so any skew would affect both groups equally. In all four CD4+ subsets, TCRB CDR3 length was moderately but significantly shorter in type 1 diabetes patients. Because small numbers of individuals were included in the HLA sub-analyses, any influence of HLA type on TCRB rearrangement was left unresolved.

The germline V end is reduced by 1 base and the J end by 4 bases; junction bases left unmatched: 4. The germline V gene gives CDR1 as MGHRA and CDR2 as YSYEKL. The CDR3 measures 16 amino acids from cysteine to phenylalanine. Only the CDR3 portion is preserved as DNA: 48 bases, with reading frame beginning at the first base. As concerns this clone: Its cognate antigen has yet to be identified. Base quality data are lacking; no much larger clone is found one base away.

Each donor gave one peripheral blood draw, averaging about 120 mL, which was collected into heparinised tubes. A BD FACSAria II and a panel including CD45RO, CCR7, CD25, CD127, CD95 and CD27 were used to sort naive, central memory, regulatory and stem cell-like memory CD4+ T cells. Every sorted population had a purity above 98%. PBMCs were isolated right away by Lymphoprep density gradient centrifugation and were stained directly, without culture. So that batch effects would be minimized, each experiment stained and sorted samples in pairs, pairing one healthy donor with one patient. The entire amount of isolated RNA was reverse transcribed using the High Capacity cDNA Reverse Transcription Kit, so the sequenced TCRB transcripts were expressed ones. Deep immunoSEQ sequencing was performed on naive, central memory and regulatory T cell samples, with an average of approximately 3.9 million total reads per sample. Sorted cells were lysed in RLT buffer and RNA was extracted with DNase-treated RNeasy Micro or Mini kits, depending on cell number. To prevent cross-contamination, each cell subset was processed individually, whereas patient and healthy donor samples were processed jointly. TCRB sequences were amplified from cDNA with the immunoSEQ multiplex PCR, producing 87-bp fragments spanning the CDR3 region. The amplicons were sequenced using the Illumina HiSeq platform. Processing in the source paper ran as follows. PCR bias was computationally corrected using synthetic template baselines, reads within Hamming distance 2 were collapsed, and singletons that could not be merged were discarded. Reads were aligned to IMGT to assign V, D and J genes, CDR3 length, and insertions or deletions at six rearrangement sites. Within each subset, clonotype counts were normalized to the number of sorted cells before true diversity and Gini coefficients were calculated with the tcR R package. The overlap coefficient, calculated on TCRB nucleotide sequences, was used to measure repertoire sharing. Here the immuneACCESS table is served through TCRdb, limited to in-frame sequences with V and J called. Missing clones are a known gap in these copies; in checked studies unresolved V genes cover under half, and the rest lacks a known reason. The DNA gave D and trimming, while V, J and clone size come from that table. The sample has 150,000 to 190,000 clones on record, 10% of them singletons. Of the sample, roughly 0.45% falls within the top ten clones.

The sample taken for sequencing was central memory CD4+ T cells from blood. The TCR originated in a man aged 25-45 years with type 1 diabetes. This sequence uses TRBV4-1 and TRBJ2-2; 9 central bases correspond to TRBD2. The DNA sequence is TGCGCCAGCAGCCAAGGACTAGCGGAAGGCACCGGGGAGCTGTTTTTT. Its coded protein is CASSQGLAEGTGELFF.